These 5 T cell receptor beta chains originate from one sample sequenced in a study of T cell responses to AZD1222 COVID-19 vaccine. Here immunoSEQ multiplex PCR was the method, and the copy in TCRdb shows in-frame clones only, minus some. The data contain approximately 150,000 clones, more than 80% of them singletons. Sequencing used peripheral blood, obtained on day 0 of MenACWY control vaccination. These receptors all stem from an adult in good health.

V and J are TRBV28 and TRBJ1-2, with 9 bases lining up with TRBD1. CDR1 and CDR2 (germline): MDHEN, SYDVKM. J was trimmed by 7 bases and V by 6 bases; bases with no gene match: 9. The CDR3 covers 14 residues. As DNA, the CDR3 is TGTGCCAGCAGAGAGTCGGGACAGGGTCCTGGCTACACCTTC. The encoded protein is CASRESGQGPGYTF.

The rearrangement links TRBV29-1 to TRBJ2-1, with TRBD2 matching over 10 bases. The junction had 5 bases not matched to a gene; V was cut back by 3 bases and J by 6 bases. This CDR3 has 14 amino acids. The germline V gene encodes CDR1 SQVTM and CDR2 ANQGSEA. In DNA, the CDR3 is TGCAGCGTTGATGGAGCGGGAGGGTTCAATGAGCAGTTCTTC. It encodes CSVDGAGGFNEQFF.

The chain recombines TRBV7-9 with TRBJ2-3; TRBD2 aligns across 8 bases. The CDR3 has 15 amino acids. CDR1 SEHNR and CDR2 FQNEAQ come from the germline V gene (reference sequence). J gave up 5 bases and V 0 bases, and 4 bases lay outside the gene matches. The CDR3 region is CASSLAGTSVDTQYF. CDR3 DNA: TGTGCCAGCAGCTTAGCCGGGACTAGTGTAGATACGCAGTATTTT.

The V and J genes are TRBV3-1 (or the pseudogene TRBV3-2) and TRBJ2-2; perhaps D is TRBD1 or TRBD2 (5 bases each). V lost 3 bases and J lost 0, with 11 bases in between. The germline V gene has CDR1 LGHDT and CDR2 YNNKEL (reference sequence). The CDR3 is made up of 16 amino acids. For the CDR3, the DNA is TGTGCCAGCAGCCAGGGGGTCCTGTCGAACACCGGGGAGCTGTTTTTT. Its translation is CASSQGVLSNTGELFF.

The V and J genes are TRBV27 and TRBJ1-6; 8 bases agree with TRBD1. Germline V gene lookup returns CDR1 MNHEY and CDR2 SMNVEV (reference sequence). The CDR3 runs 13 residues. The junction had 8 bases not matched to a gene; V was cut back by 11 bases and J by 8 bases. The CDR3 DNA follows: TGTGCCGCCGGGTCAGGGGGCGATTCACCCCTCCACTTT. Residues: CAAGSGGDSPLHF.